A single sample is the source of the 24 T cell receptor beta chains below, sequenced in a study of long-term antiretroviral therapy in people with HIV. Runs used v3.0 of the immunoSEQ assay and were done at survey level. Data came from immunoSEQ multiplex PCR; TCRdb stores just in-frame clones and leaves some out. The sample lists about 10,000 clones; 75% to 90% were seen once. This material consisted of unsorted PBMCs, taken 0.2 years before starting antiretroviral therapy. The receptors shown here come from a middle-aged woman with HIV.

This clone turned up a few times. The gene calls are TRBV4-3 and TRBJ2-1; 9 bases map to TRBD1. The CDR3 is 20 amino acids. Germline V gene sequence: CDR1 LGHNA, CDR2 YSLEER. V shed 0 bases, J shed 0 bases, and the junction held 12 bases outside the gene matches. The DNA of the CDR3 is TGCGCCAGCAGCCAAGAGAGCCCCTACCGGGACAGGGTCTCCTACAATGAGCAGTTCTTC. Its protein is CASSQESPYRDRVSYNEQFF.

V usage is TRBV29-1 and J usage is TRBJ1-2, with TRBD1 matching 7 bases. The CDR3 consists of 13 residues. V dropped 4 bases and J dropped 7; count of bases not matched to a gene: 9. Germline CDR1 SQVTM, CDR2 ANQGSEA. In nucleotides, the CDR3 is TGCAGCGTTGTTTGGCAGGGGGAGGGTGGCTACACCTTC. Protein product: CSVVWQGEGGYTF.

The rearrangement links TRBV7-8 to TRBJ2-1, with TRBD1 matching 7 bases. This CDR3 is 15 amino acids long. CDR1 and CDR2 from the germline V gene are SGHVS and FQNEAQ. Unmatched junction bases numbered 11, after V lost 5 bases and J lost 7 bases. CDR3 sequence: CASSRGSIRGNEQFF. The CDR3 nucleotides are TGTGCCAGCAGCCGTGGGTCCATCAGGGGGAATGAGCAGTTCTTC.

The chain is built from TRBV7-2 and TRBJ2-5; 10 nucleotides align to TRBD1. The CDR3 has 18 amino acids. CDR1 and CDR2 (germline): SGHTA, FQGNSA. The J segment lost 4 bases and the V segment lost 7 bases, leaving 18 bases of the junction unmatched. The CDR3 sequence: CASTPNGPGQGNGETQYF. CDR3 nucleotide sequence: TGTGCCAGCACACCAAATGGTCCGGGACAGGGGAACGGAGAGACCCAGTACTTC.

This clone was observed a handful of times. This chain uses TRBV4-3 with TRBJ1-3; the match to TRBD1 covers 7 bases. The CDR3 length is 16 residues. The V gene end was trimmed by 0 bases and the J gene end by 0 bases; junction bases not matched to a gene: 2. Per the germline V gene, CDR1 is LGHNA and CDR2 is YSLEER. DNA for the CDR3: TGCGCCAGCAGCCAAGAATGGGACAGCTCTGGAAACACCATATATTTT. The encoded protein is CASSQEWDSSGNTIYF.

The chain links TRBV6-6 to TRBJ1-3, with 7 bases identical to TRBD1. Trimming took 8 bases from V and 4 from J; bases not matched to a gene: 11. The CDR3 runs 15 residues. Germline V gene sequence: CDR1 MNHNY, CDR2 SVGAGI (reference sequence). CDR3 region: CASDTQGLKGNTIYF. The CDR3, as DNA: TGTGCCAGCGACACACAGGGGCTTAAGGGAAACACCATATATTTT.

The chain combines TRBV6-5 with TRBJ2-5; D may be TRBD1 or TRBD2 (6 bases each). V lost 4 bases to trimming and J lost 3 bases, with 15 bases between them. Germline CDR1 reads MNHEY; CDR2 reads SVGAGI. CDR3 length: 15 residues. This chain's CDR3 is CASSSSGGTKETQYF. The CDR3 DNA sequence: TGTGCCAGCAGTTCCTCCGGGGGCACAAAAGAGACCCAGTACTTC.

CDR3 loop: CASGLGTLNTEAFF. CDR3 coding DNA: TGTGCTAGTGGTTTGGGGACACTGAACACTGAAGCTTTCTTT. The chain is built from TRBV12-5 and TRBJ1-1, with D possibly matching TRBD1 (5 bases). This CDR3 has 14 residues. CDR1 is LGHNT, CDR2 FRNRAP, per germline. Deletions cut 1 base from V and 0 bases from J, with 6 bases between.

The chain employs TRBV27 and TRBJ2-1; 9 bases are shared with TRBD2. Trimming removed 7 bases from V and 4 bases from J; junction bases left unmatched: 8. There are 15 residues in the CDR3. Germline V gives CDR1 MNHEY, CDR2 SMNVEV (reference sequence). CDR3 protein: CASTSAGGWYNEQFF. CDR3 nucleotides: TGTGCCAGCACCTCAGCGGGGGGATGGTACAATGAGCAGTTCTTC.

The rearrangement uses TRBV7-2 and TRBJ2-1; D is ambiguous. This CDR3 is built from 15 residues. In germline, CDR1 is SGHTA, CDR2 FQGNSA. V lost 4 bases and J 6 bases, leaving 16 bases between the germline ends. Here the CDR3 reads CASSWLGTPPNEQFF. The CDR3 coding sequence is TGTGCCAGCAGCTGGTTGGGAACCCCCCCCAATGAGCAGTTCTTC.

The gene calls are TRBV7-8 and TRBJ2-1; 10 bases fit TRBD2. The V gene end was trimmed by 2 bases and the J gene end by 9 bases; junction bases not matched to a gene: 7. Germline CDR1 and CDR2: SGHVS and FQNEAQ. This CDR3 region has 15 residues. The CDR3 region is CASSLLAGALGEQFF. DNA of the CDR3: TGTGCCAGCAGCTTACTAGCGGGGGCCCTGGGTGAGCAGTTCTTC.

This clone is large within its sample. The chain combines TRBV4-3 with TRBJ2-1; D uncertain. The V and J ends lost 0 bases and 8 bases respectively, with 5 bases between them. The length of the CDR3 is 12 residues. From germline, CDR1 is LGHNA and CDR2 YSLEER. The CDR3 coding sequence is TGCGCCAGCAGCCAAGACCCCGATGAGCAGTTCTTC. Translating it yields CASSQDPDEQFF.

This chain joins TRBV7-2 and TRBJ1-5; D remains unclear. CDR1 and CDR2 (germline): SGHTA, FQGNSA. The CDR3 extends over 13 amino acids. The V end was cut by 5 bases, the J end by 3 bases, with 8 bases between. The CDR3 DNA follows: TGTGCCAGCAGCCAAGACATCAATCAGCCCCAGCATTTT. Residues: CASSQDINQPQHF.

V and J are TRBV4-3 and TRBJ2-1; D might be TRBD1 (5 bases). Deletions cut 0 bases from V and 15 bases from J, with 18 bases between. This CDR3 has 14 amino acids. CDR1 LGHNA and CDR2 YSLEER come from the germline V gene. CDR3 DNA: TGCGCCAGCAGCCAAGAACGACAGTATCCGCGTTGGTTCTTC. It specifies CASSQERQYPRWFF.

The CDR3 DNA follows: TGCGCCAGCAGGGGGGGGTCGAGGGGTAGCTCCTACAATGAGCAGTTCTTC. Its protein is CASRGGSRGSSYNEQFF. This chain connects TRBV10-1 to TRBJ2-1; TRBD2 agrees at 7 bases. This CDR3 is built from 17 residues. Germline CDR1 WNHNN, CDR2 SYGVQD (reference sequence). V was clipped by 6 bases and J by 0 bases; unmatched bases: 11.

The chain combines TRBV11-1 with TRBJ1-3, with 7 bases lining up with TRBD1. Germline V gene data show CDR1 as SGHAT and CDR2 as FQDESV (reference sequence). This CDR3 has 13 amino acids. With V trimmed by 5 bases and J by 5 bases, 3 bases remained unmatched. CDR3 amino acids: CASSTGQRNTIYF. CDR3 sequence (DNA): TGTGCCAGCAGCACGGGACAGAGAAACACCATATATTTT.

J is TRBJ2-3 and V is TRBV19; D not certain. CDR3 size: 12 residues. The germline gives CDR1 LNHDA, CDR2 SQIVND (reference sequence). Trimming removed 1 base at V and 6 bases at J, with 5 bases between. DNA of the CDR3: TGTGCCAGTAGTATAGGCAGGGATACGCAGTATTTT. Translating gives CASSIGRDTQYF.

Only one count was recorded for this clone. The J gene is TRBJ1-4, the V gene TRBV5-6, with TRBD1 matching 7 bases. Germline CDR1 and CDR2: SGHDT and YYEEEE. There are 13 residues in the CDR3. The trim removed 5 bases at V and 6 bases at J, leaving 4 bases unmatched. CDR3 sequence reads: CASRQGRDEKLFF. The DNA for the CDR3 is TGTGCCAGCAGACAGGGGAGGGATGAAAAACTGTTTTTT.

The rearrangement uses TRBV5-6 and TRBJ2-7; possibly TRBD2 for D (6 bases). Germline V gives CDR1 SGHDT, CDR2 YYEEEE. V dropped 4 bases and J dropped 1 base, with 15 bases sitting between them. The CDR3 is 15 residues long. The CDR3 DNA is TGTGCCAGCAGCCGCTTACGGGGGATATCCTACGAGCAGTACTTC. Its protein is CASSRLRGISYEQYF.

This clone has just one count. This chain uses TRBV5-1 with TRBJ1-2; the match to TRBD1 covers 9 bases. J gave up 0 bases and V 4 bases, and 4 bases lay outside the gene matches. CDR1 is SGHRS and CDR2 is YFSETQ in the germline V gene. The CDR3 runs 15 residues. The CDR3, as DNA: TGCGCCAGCAGCCCGGGACAGGGTGCTAACTATGGCTACACCTTC. It specifies CASSPGQGANYGYTF.

This chain connects TRBV29-1 to TRBJ1-2, with D possibly being TRBD1 (5 bases). This CDR3 contains 16 residues. In germline, CDR1 is SQVTM, CDR2 ANQGSEA. V lost 0 bases to trimming and J lost 4 bases, with 18 bases between them. This CDR3 is CSVEDPAGPGGYGYTF. Written as DNA, the CDR3 is TGCAGCGTTGAAGATCCCGCAGGGCCGGGAGGCTATGGCTACACCTTC.

The rearrangement links TRBV7-9 to TRBJ2-3; TRBD2 agrees at 11 bases. The trim removed 5 bases at V and 1 base at J, leaving 5 bases unmatched. The length of the CDR3 is 16 residues. Germline CDR1 and CDR2: SEHNR and FQNEAQ (reference sequence). The CDR3 here is CASSPSLAGGTDTQYF. The DNA for the CDR3 is TGTGCCAGCAGCCCCTCACTAGCGGGGGGCACAGATACGCAGTATTTT.

The chain uses TRBV5-1 and TRBJ2-6; 9 bases are shared with TRBD1. V was clipped by 3 bases and J by 2 bases; unmatched bases: 9. Germline CDR1 SGHRS, CDR2 YFSETQ. This CDR3 spans 18 amino acids. The CDR3 protein is CASSSLGTGTAGANVLTF. CDR3 nucleotide sequence: TGCGCCAGCAGCTCGCTAGGGACAGGGACTGCTGGGGCCAACGTCCTGACTTTC.

The rearrangement joins TRBV7-2 to TRBJ2-1, with D tentatively TRBD1 (5 bases). Trimming stripped 1 base from V and 12 bases from J, with 10 bases between. Germline V gene sequence: CDR1 SGHTA, CDR2 FQGNSA. This CDR3 has 12 amino acids. CDR3 amino acids: CASSLDRRGQFF. DNA of the CDR3: TGTGCCAGCAGCTTAGACAGGCGTGGGCAGTTCTTC.